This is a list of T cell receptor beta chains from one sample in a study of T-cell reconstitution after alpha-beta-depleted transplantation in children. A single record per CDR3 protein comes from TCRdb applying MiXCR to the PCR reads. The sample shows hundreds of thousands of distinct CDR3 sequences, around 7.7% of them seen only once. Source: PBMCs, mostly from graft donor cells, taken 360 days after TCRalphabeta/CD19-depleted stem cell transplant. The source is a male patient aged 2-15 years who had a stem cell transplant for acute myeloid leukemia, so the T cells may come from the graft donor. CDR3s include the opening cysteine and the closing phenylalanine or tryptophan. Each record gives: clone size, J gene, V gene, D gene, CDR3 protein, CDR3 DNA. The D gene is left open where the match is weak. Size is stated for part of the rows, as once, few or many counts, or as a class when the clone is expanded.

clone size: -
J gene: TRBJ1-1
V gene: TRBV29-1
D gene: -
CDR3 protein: CSGLGRNTEAFF
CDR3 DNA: TGCAGCGGGCTTGGACGGAACACTGAAGCTTTCTTT

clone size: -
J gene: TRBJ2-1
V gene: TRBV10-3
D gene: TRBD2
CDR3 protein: CATRTSGDNEQFF
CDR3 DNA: TGTGCCACCAGGACTAGCGGTGACAATGAGCAGTTCTTC

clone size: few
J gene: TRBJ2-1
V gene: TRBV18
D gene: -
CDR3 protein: CASSPGWGGGNEQFF
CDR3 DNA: TGTGCCAGCTCACCGGGCTGGGGAGGGGGCAATGAGCAGTTCTTC

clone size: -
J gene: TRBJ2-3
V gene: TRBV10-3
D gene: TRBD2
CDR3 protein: CAIRASGGRDTQYF
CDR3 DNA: TGTGCCATCAGGGCGAGCGGGGGGAGAGATACGCAGTATTTT

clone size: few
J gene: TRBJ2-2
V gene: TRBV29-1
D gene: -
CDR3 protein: CSVEEPGLSNTGELFF
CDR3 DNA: TGCAGCGTTGAGGAGCCGGGACTGAGCAACACCGGGGAGCTGTTTTTT

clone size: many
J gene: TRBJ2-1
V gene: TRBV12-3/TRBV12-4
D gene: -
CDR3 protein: CASTPEEGETYNEQFF
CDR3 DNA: TGTGCCAGCACCCCCGAGGAGGGAGAAACCTACAATGAGCAGTTCTTC

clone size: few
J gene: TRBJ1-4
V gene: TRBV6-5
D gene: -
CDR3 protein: CASSPGDLKKLFF
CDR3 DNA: TGTGCCAGCAGCCCGGGAGATTTAAAAAAACTGTTTTTT

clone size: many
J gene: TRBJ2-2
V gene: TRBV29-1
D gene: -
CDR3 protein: CSVFFSSGELFF
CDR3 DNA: TGCAGCGTGTTCTTTTCATCCGGGGAGCTGTTTTTT

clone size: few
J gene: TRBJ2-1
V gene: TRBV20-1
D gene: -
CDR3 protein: CSAAAGGTNEQFF
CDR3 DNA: TGCAGTGCAGCCGCGGGCGGGACGAATGAGCAGTTCTTC

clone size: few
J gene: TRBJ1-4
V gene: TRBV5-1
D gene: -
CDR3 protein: CASRPTTTNEKLFF
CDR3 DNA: TGCGCCAGCAGACCGACAACAACTAATGAAAAACTGTTTTTT

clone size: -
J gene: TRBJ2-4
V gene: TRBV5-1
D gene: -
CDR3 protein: CASSLAGAKNIQYF
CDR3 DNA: TGCGCCAGCAGCTTGGCAGGAGCCAAAAACATTCAGTACTTC

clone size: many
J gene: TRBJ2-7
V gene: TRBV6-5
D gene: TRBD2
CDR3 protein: CASTSSGAYEQYF
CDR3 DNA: TGTGCCAGCACCTCTAGCGGGGCTTACGAGCAGTACTTC

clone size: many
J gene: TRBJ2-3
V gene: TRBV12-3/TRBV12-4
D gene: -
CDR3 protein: CASSFIATDTQYF
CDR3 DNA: TGTGCCAGCAGTTTCATAGCCACAGATACGCAGTATTTT

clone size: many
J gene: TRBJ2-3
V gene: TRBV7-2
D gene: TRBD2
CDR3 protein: CASSLSAGADTQYF
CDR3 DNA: TGTGCCAGCAGCTTATCAGCGGGGGCAGATACGCAGTATTTT

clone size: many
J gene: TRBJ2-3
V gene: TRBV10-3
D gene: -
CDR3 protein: CAIREGPIPDTQYF
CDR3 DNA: TGTGCCATCAGGGAGGGCCCCATCCCCGATACGCAGTATTTT

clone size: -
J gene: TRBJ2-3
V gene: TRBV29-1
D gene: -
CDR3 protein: CSVVGTGTSTDTQYF
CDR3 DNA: TGCAGCGTTGTAGGTACAGGGACTAGCACAGATACGCAGTATTTT

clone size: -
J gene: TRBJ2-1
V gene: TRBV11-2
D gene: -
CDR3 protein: CASSLVGMHEQFF
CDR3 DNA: TGTGCCAGCAGCTTAGTAGGGATGCATGAGCAGTTCTTC

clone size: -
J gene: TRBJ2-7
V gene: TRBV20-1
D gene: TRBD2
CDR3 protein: CSAHASGSSYEQYF
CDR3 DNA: TGCAGTGCTCATGCTAGCGGATCTTCCTACGAGCAGTACTTC

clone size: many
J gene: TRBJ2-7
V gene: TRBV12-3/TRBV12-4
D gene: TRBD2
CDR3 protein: CASIAGGSSSYEQYF
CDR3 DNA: TGTGCCAGCATCGCGGGAGGCTCCTCCTCCTACGAGCAGTACTTC

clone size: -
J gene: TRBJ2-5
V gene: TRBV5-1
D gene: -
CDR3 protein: CASRELETQYF
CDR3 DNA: TGCGCCAGCAGGGAATTGGAGACCCAGTACTTC

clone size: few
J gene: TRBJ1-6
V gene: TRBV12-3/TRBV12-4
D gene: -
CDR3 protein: CASSYVSDSPLHF
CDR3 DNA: TGTGCCAGCAGCTACGTGTCTGATTCACCCCTCCACTTT

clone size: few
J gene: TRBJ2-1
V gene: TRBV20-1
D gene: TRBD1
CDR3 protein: CSATDRGYRNEQFF
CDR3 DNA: TGCAGTGCTACCGACAGGGGATACCGCAATGAGCAGTTCTTC

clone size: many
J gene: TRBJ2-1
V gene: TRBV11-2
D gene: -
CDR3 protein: CASSFGYNEQFF
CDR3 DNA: TGTGCCAGCAGCTTTGGGTACAATGAGCAGTTCTTC